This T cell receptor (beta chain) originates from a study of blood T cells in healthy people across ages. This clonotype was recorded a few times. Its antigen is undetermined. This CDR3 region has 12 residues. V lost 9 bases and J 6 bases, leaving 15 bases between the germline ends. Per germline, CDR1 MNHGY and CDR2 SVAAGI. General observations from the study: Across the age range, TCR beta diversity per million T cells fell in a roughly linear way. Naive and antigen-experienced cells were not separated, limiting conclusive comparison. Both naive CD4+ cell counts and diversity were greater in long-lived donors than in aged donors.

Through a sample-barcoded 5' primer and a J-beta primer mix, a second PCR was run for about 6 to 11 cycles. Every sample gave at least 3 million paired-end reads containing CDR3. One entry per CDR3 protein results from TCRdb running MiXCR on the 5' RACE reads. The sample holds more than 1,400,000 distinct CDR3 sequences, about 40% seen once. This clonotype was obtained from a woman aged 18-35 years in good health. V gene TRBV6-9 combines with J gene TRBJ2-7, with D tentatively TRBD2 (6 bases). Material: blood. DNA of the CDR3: TGTGCCAGAGGAGGGCCTCATTCCGAGCAGTACTTC. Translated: CARGGPHSEQYF.